This T cell receptor (beta chain) was identified during a study of radiotherapy plus CTLA-4 blockade in lung cancer. Study background: Patients showed objective responses in about 20% of cases and disease control in roughly 31%.

Study results and limitations: In blood, early T cell clone dynamics reportedly predicted response best, together with interferon-beta. Radiotherapy plus ipilimumab was followed by expansion in blood of tumor-derived TCR clones.

For this clone: Its antigen is not known.

The germline gives CDR1 MGHDK, CDR2 SYGVNS. V lost 4 bases, J lost 2 bases, and 13 bases lay in between. This CDR3 is built from 15 residues. TCRdb's copy holds only in-frame clones and misses some; the assay was immunoSEQ multiplex PCR. The data show just over 60,000 clones, with about 72% seen just once and approximately 4.5% held by the top ten. Source: peripheral blood, taken from a patient treated with radiotherapy plus ipilimumab. The sequence derives from a human donor with non-small cell lung cancer who had a complete response to radiotherapy plus ipilimumab. The chain links TRBV25-1 to TRBJ2-3; a weak D match, TRBD2 (6 bases). CDR3 loop: CASSAPGLTTDTQYF. The CDR3 DNA is TGTGCCAGCAGTGCACCGGGACTGACCACAGATACGCAGTATTTT. Drawing the rest from reference TRBV25-1 and TRBJ2-3, the complete variable domain is EADIYQTPRYLVIGTGKKITLECSQTMGHDKMYWYQQDPGMELHLIHYSYGVNSTEKGDLSSESTVSRIRTEHFPLTLESARPSHTSQYLCASSAPGLTTDTQYFGPGTRLTVL.